This T cell receptor beta chain came from a study of cytomegalovirus exposure and HLA in healthy donors. With regard to this clone: Its specificity is not known.

Study-wide results and caveats: Fewer N-insertions (relative to the approximately 700-donor mean) were reportedly seen in an Asian-associated ancestry cluster in a later analysis. Earlier analysis found most TCR beta V segments productive about 87% or about 30% of the time. V- and J-gene trimming in TCR beta was tied to a missense DCLRE1C variant by an analysis performed later.

The PCR ran on 60 Vbeta and 13 Jbeta primers. Produced via immunoSEQ multiplex PCR; TCRdb's table is partial and in-frame only. Of about 120,000 clones detected, approximately 80% appear once; the ten largest clones hold about 3.8%. Trimming at V came to 8 bases and at J to 4 bases, leaving 5 bases not matched to a gene. From germline, CDR1 is SGHVS and CDR2 FQNEAQ. This CDR3 comprises 14 residues. Specimen: PBMCs. The clonotype originates from a woman aged 30 to 39 in good health and CMV-seronegative. This chain uses TRBV7-8 with TRBJ2-2; 9 nucleotides line up with TRBD2. CDR3 nucleotide sequence: TGTGCCAGCGGCGGGAGGGCCTTCACCGGGGAGCTGTTTTTT. This encodes CASGGRAFTGELFF.